This T cell receptor (beta chain) originates from a study of CD8 T cells in ankylosing spondylitis. Study results and limitations: Previous work reported some of these motif variants in the synovial fluid and blood of reactive arthritis. Disease-linked clones reportedly concentrated significantly in matched ankylosing spondylitis synovial fluid. A TCR beta motif made of several highly homologous variants seemed typical of ankylosing spondylitis blood. Clones linked with disease were CD8+ and fairly uncommon in the peripheral blood.

For TCR beta, libraries came from quantitative 5'-RACE with molecular barcodes. TCRdb re-derived calls from the 5' RACE reads in MiXCR, one entry per CDR3 protein. Of roughly 670,000 distinct CDR3 sequences detected, around 20% appear once; the ten largest clones hold 15% to 20%. Trimming pared 8 bases from V and 8 bases from J, leaving 9 bases between. The CDR3 has 9 amino acids. From germline, CDR1 is SQVTM and CDR2 ANQGSEA. A note on this clonotype: The antigen remains unidentified.

Sequencing used blood, either unsorted or a sorted T cell fraction (not recorded which). This TCR was recovered from a male donor with ankylosing spondylitis. V and J are TRBV29-1 and TRBJ1-2; D is undetermined. The CDR3 sequence is CSRGGGYTF. The CDR3, as DNA: TGCAGCCGAGGTGGCGGCTACACCTTC.